The 9 T cell receptor beta chains below were found in one sample sequenced in a study of blood T cells in healthy people across ages. Primed by a sample-barcoded 5' primer and a J-beta primer mix, a second PCR proceeded for about 7 to 11 cycles. TCRdb redid the calling of the 5' RACE reads with MiXCR, one entry per CDR3 protein. The table lists 1.5 million to 2 million distinct CDR3 sequences, 28% of them singletons. The sequencing input was blood. Every receptor here comes from a woman aged 25 to 39 in good health.

The chain is built from TRBV9 and TRBJ1-1, with D possibly being TRBD1 (5 bases). Trimming removed 4 bases at V and 5 bases at J, with 9 bases between. CDR3 length: 12 residues. Germline lookup yields CDR1 SGDLS and CDR2 YYNGEE. DNA of the CDR3: TGTGCCAGCAGCAAACAGGAGACTGAAGCTTTCTTT. This sequence encodes CASSKQETEAFF.

The chain links TRBV2 to TRBJ1-1; 9 nucleotides align to TRBD1. Germline V gene data show CDR1 as SNHLY and CDR2 as FYNNEI. V dropped 5 bases and J dropped 5; count of bases not matched to a gene: 3. The CDR3 is 13 residues long. The CDR3 DNA reads TGTGCCAGCAGTAGGGACAGGGCAACTGAAGCTTTCTTT. Translation: CASSRDRATEAFF. Combining the CDR3 with reference TRBV2 and TRBJ1-1 gives the whole variable domain EPEVTQTPSHQVTQMGQEVILRCVPISNHLYFYWYRQILGQKVEFLVSFYNNEISEKSEIFDDQFSVERPDGSNFTLKIRSTKLEDSAMYFCASSRDRATEAFFGQGTRLTVV.

This clonotype was detected many times. The chain employs TRBV12-3 or TRBV12-4 and TRBJ2-1; D is undetermined. V lost 5 bases, J lost 0 bases, and 8 bases lay in between. CDR3 size: 14 residues. CDR3 sequence: CASSPKGSYNEQFF. In DNA form, the CDR3 reads TGTGCCAGCAGTCCTAAAGGCTCCTACAATGAGCAGTTCTTC.

There are many counts of this clonotype. The chain links TRBV4-1 to TRBJ2-4, with a tentative D call TRBD2 (5 bases). The V end lost 4 bases, the J end lost 2 bases, and 15 bases lay between the germline ends. Germline assignment: CDR1 MGHRA and CDR2 YSYEKL. The CDR3 covers 16 residues. The CDR3 region is CASSPDPEGSKNIQYF. The CDR3, as DNA: TGCGCCAGCAGCCCAGACCCAGAGGGATCCAAAAACATTCAGTACTTC.

This clonotype was seen more than once but under ten times. The rearrangement joins TRBV7-2 to TRBJ2-3, with D possibly matching TRBD2 (6 bases). The CDR3 has 13 amino acids. Germline V gives CDR1 SGHTA, CDR2 FQGNSA. Trimming removed 3 bases from V and 5 bases from J, with 9 bases in between. The CDR3 nucleotides are TGTGCCAGCAGCTTTACCGGGAGAGATACGCAGTATTTT. Encoded protein: CASSFTGRDTQYF. Complete variable domain (other parts from reference TRBV7-2 and TRBJ2-3): GAGVSQSPSNKVTEKGKDVELRCDPISGHTALYWYRQSLGQGLEFLIYFQGNSAPDKSGLPSDRFSAERTGGSVSTLTIQRTQQEDSAVYLCASSFTGRDTQYFGPGTRLTVL.

The sample holds many counts of this clonotype. The chain couples TRBV2 to TRBJ2-7; 11 bases align to TRBD1. CDR1 is SNHLY and CDR2 is FYNNEI in the germline V gene. J lost 2 bases, V lost 8 bases, and 5 bases had no gene match. This CDR3 is 14 amino acids long. This CDR3 reads CASCGQGATYEQYF. Here the CDR3 DNA reads TGTGCCAGCTGTGGACAGGGGGCTACCTACGAGCAGTACTTC.

The CDR3 DNA follows: TGTGCCAGCAGTTCTCCCGCGGGACAGGGATACTATGGCTACACCTTC. As protein: CASSSPAGQGYYGYTF. The chain joins TRBV28 to TRBJ1-2; 9 bases map to TRBD1. The germline V gene has CDR1 MDHEN and CDR2 SYDVKM. The junction had 9 bases not matched to a gene; V was cut back by 4 bases and J by 3 bases. CDR3 length: 16 residues.

The V gene is TRBV7-3, the J gene TRBJ2-3; 7 bases are a match to TRBD1. The CDR3 covers 17 residues. V gave up 5 bases and J gave up 2 bases; unmatched junction bases: 13. CDR1 is SGHTA, CDR2 FQGTGA, per germline. CDR3 residues: CASSPRGLLATTDTQYF. The CDR3 nucleotides are TGTGCCAGCAGCCCAAGGGGGCTGCTGGCTACCACAGATACGCAGTATTTT.

This chain links TRBV7-9 with TRBJ2-1, with D maybe TRBD2 (6 bases). V lost 1 base, J lost 15 bases, and 19 bases lay in between. In germline, CDR1 is SEHNR, CDR2 FQNEAQ (reference sequence). This CDR3 has 14 amino acids. CDR3: CASSLDSPRDFPFF. CDR3 sequence (DNA): TGTGCCAGCAGCTTAGATTCCCCGCGGGATTTCCCGTTCTTC.